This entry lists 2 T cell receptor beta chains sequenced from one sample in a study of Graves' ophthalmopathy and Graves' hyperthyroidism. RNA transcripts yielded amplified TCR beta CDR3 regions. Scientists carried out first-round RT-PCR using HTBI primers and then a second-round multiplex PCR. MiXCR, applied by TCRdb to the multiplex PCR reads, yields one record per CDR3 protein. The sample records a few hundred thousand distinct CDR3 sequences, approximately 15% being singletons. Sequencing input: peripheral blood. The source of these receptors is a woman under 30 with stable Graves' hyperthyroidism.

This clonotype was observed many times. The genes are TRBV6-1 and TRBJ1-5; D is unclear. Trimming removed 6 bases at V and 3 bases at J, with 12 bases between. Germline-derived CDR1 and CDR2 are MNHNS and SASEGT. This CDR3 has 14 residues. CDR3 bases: TGTGCCAGCAGCCCCCGGAGGGCCAATCAGCCCCAGCATTTT. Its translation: CASSPRRANQPQHF.

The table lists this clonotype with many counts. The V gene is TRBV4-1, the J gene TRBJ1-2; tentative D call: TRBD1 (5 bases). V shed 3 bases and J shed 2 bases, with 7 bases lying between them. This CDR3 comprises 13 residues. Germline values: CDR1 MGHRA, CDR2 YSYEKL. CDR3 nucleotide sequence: TGCGCCAGCAGCCAGAGGGACAACTATGGCTACACCTTC. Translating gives CASSQRDNYGYTF.